This T cell receptor (beta chain) was recorded in a study of regulatory T cells in long-lasting Graves disease. The overall study: Antithyroid drugs had been given to newly diagnosed Graves' patients for under 3 months.

Study-wide points: The study examined only peripheral blood, not thyroid tissue. There were preferences for TRBV28, TRBJ1-2 and TRBJ2-5 in persistent disease.

Trimming took off 2 bases at V and 7 bases at J, with 11 bases between the two ends. The CDR3 runs 14 residues. Germline loops: CDR1 MGHRA, CDR2 YSYEKL. Note on this clonotype: Its antigen is not known.

Described time point: newly diagnosed GD, antithyroid drugs for less than 3 months. The TCR library used RNA extracted from PBMCs. Construction of the TCR beta libraries employed iRepertoire HTBI primers in conjunction with Arm-PCR of CDR3 regions. Each CDR3 protein gets one entry after TCRdb re-called the multiplex PCR reads with MiXCR. The sample shows 530,000 or so distinct CDR3 sequences, 13% of them seen only once. This sample also appeared in a second study, on T cells in Graves' hyperthyroidism and ophthalmopathy. That source reports: An absence of ophthalmopathy progression within 18 months meant stable Graves' hyperthyroidism.

This sample comprised peripheral blood mononuclear cells (PBMCs), obtained at new diagnosis, from a patient treated with antithyroid drugs. This TCR came from a man aged 25 to 40 with Graves disease. The chain carries TRBV4-1 and TRBJ1-4; tentatively, D is TRBD1 (5 bases). CDR3 region: CASSQRGIGEKLFF. CDR3 DNA sequence: TGCGCCAGCAGCCAAAGGGGAATCGGTGAAAAACTGTTTTTT.